This passage covers 14 T cell receptor beta chains from one sample sequenced in a study of OX40 agonist ivuxolimab in advanced cancers. The data were produced by immunoSEQ multiplex PCR, yet TCRdb's version contains in-frame clones alone and is incomplete. The sample contains some 68,000 clones, over 70% of which appear only once. Here the sequenced sample was CD4+ or CD8+ T cells sorted from blood, taken in a trial of the OX40 agonist ivuxolimab. All receptors come from an adult with an advanced solid tumor such as melanoma, head and neck, liver or kidney cancer.

The CDR3 DNA sequence: TGTGCCAGCAGCTCACCTGGGGCAGGGAGGAATGAAAAACTGTTTTTT. Amino acid sequence: CASSSPGAGRNEKLFF. The V gene is TRBV28, the J gene TRBJ1-4, with TRBD1 as a possible D gene (5 bases). V was cut by 6 bases and J by 5 bases, with 19 bases left in between. The germline V gene has CDR1 MDHEN and CDR2 SYDVKM. The CDR3 contains 16 residues.

The V call is TRBV2, the J call TRBJ1-5; TRBD1 aligns across 10 bases. This CDR3 is 14 amino acids long. Germline V gene sequence: CDR1 SNHLY, CDR2 FYNNEI. J gave up 5 bases and V 6 bases, and 4 bases lay outside the gene matches. The CDR3: CASSLDRGDQPQHF. The CDR3 DNA reads TGTGCCAGCAGCTTGGACAGGGGGGATCAGCCCCAGCATTTT.

V usage is TRBV27 and J usage is TRBJ1-6, with 7 bases identical to TRBD1. Germline assignment: CDR1 MNHEY and CDR2 SMNVEV (reference sequence). J gave up 6 bases and V 7 bases, and 12 bases lay outside the gene matches. CDR3 length: 16 residues. CDR3 in amino acids: CASTTPTGAANSPLHF. The CDR3 region has the DNA TGTGCCAGCACTACACCTACAGGGGCGGCTAATTCACCCCTCCACTTT.

The chain employs TRBV29-1 and TRBJ1-1; 7 bases agree with TRBD1. The CDR3 is made up of 12 amino acids. The germline V gene encodes CDR1 SQVTM and CDR2 ANQGSEA. V trimming: 6 bases; J trimming: 2 bases; junction bases outside the gene matches: 3. Here the CDR3 DNA reads TGCAGCGTAAGACAGGGTAACACTGAAGCTTTCTTT. It translates to CSVRQGNTEAFF.

This chain connects TRBV12-5 to TRBJ1-4; D call uncertain. Trimming took 2 bases from V and 4 from J, leaving 11 bases between them. The length of the CDR3 is 15 residues. Germline CDR1 LGHNT, CDR2 FRNRAP. The CDR3 is CASGLRARVNEKLFF. The CDR3 nucleotides read TGTGCTAGTGGTTTGAGGGCGAGAGTTAATGAAAAACTGTTTTTT. The full variable domain, with the rest looked up from reference TRBV12-5 and TRBJ1-4, is DARVTQTPRHKVTEMGQEVTMRCQPILGHNTVFWYRQTMMQGLELLAYFRNRAPLDDSGMPKDRFSAEMPDATLATLKIQPSEPRDSAVYFCASGLRARVNEKLFFGSGTQLSVL.

The V gene is TRBV7-3, the J gene TRBJ2-1; no clear D. The CDR3 extends over 13 amino acids. Germline V CDR1 and CDR2: SGHTA, FQGTGA. V was shortened by 3 bases and J by 8 bases, with 11 bases between the two germline ends. The CDR3 region has the DNA TGTGCCAGCAGCTTGGGTACCGGCGATGAGCAGTTCTTC. It encodes CASSLGTGDEQFF. The full variable domain, in which reference TRBV7-3 and TRBJ2-1 provide the parts outside the CDR3, is GAGVSQTPSNKVTEKGKYVELRCDPISGHTALYWYRQSLGQGPEFLIYFQGTGAADDSGLPNDRFFAVRPEGSVSTLKIQRTERGDSAVYLCASSLGTGDEQFFGPGTRLTVL.

This chain links TRBV7-2 with TRBJ2-7; 9 nucleotides line up with TRBD1. This CDR3 is 13 amino acids long. Per the germline V gene, CDR1 is SGHTA and CDR2 is FQGNSA. With V trimmed by 5 bases and J by 5 bases, 4 bases remained unmatched. The DNA for the CDR3 is TGTGCCAGCAGCGAGGGACAGGGCGACGAGCAGTACTTC. This codes for CASSEGQGDEQYF.

The gene calls are TRBV6-5 and TRBJ1-2; D remains ambiguous. The V gene lost 2 bases and the J gene lost 0 bases, with 7 bases spanning the gap. Germline CDR1 reads MNHEY; CDR2 reads SVGAGI. CDR3 length: 14 residues. The CDR3 DNA follows: TGTGCCAGCAGTTACAAGGGTTCTAACTATGGCTACACCTTC. This sequence encodes CASSYKGSNYGYTF.

The V gene is TRBV9, the J gene TRBJ1-3; D is unclear. Per germline, CDR1 SGDLS and CDR2 YYNGEE. This CDR3 is 16 amino acids long. V was shortened by 0 bases and J by 0 bases, with 10 bases between the two germline ends. CDR3 bases: TGTGCCAGCAGCGTAGGGGAACTCCTCTCTGGAAACACCATATATTTT. Protein: CASSVGELLSGNTIYF.

V and J are TRBV28 and TRBJ2-1, with TRBD1 matching 10 bases. The germline CDR1 and CDR2 sequences are MDHEN and SYDVKM. V trimming: 8 bases; J trimming: 2 bases; junction bases outside the gene matches: 3. The CDR3 covers 14 residues. CDR3 amino acids: CASSGTGAYNEQFF. As DNA, the CDR3 is TGTGCCAGCTCCGGGACAGGGGCCTACAATGAGCAGTTCTTC.

The rearrangement joins TRBV7-9 to TRBJ2-5; 9 bases align to TRBD1. The ends lost 5 bases at V and 5 bases at J; junction bases unmatched: 9. CDR3 length equals 15 residues. CDR1 and CDR2 (germline): SEHNR, FQNEAQ (reference sequence). The DNA of the CDR3 is TGTGCCAGCAGCCACGGACAGGGGATTGGGGAGACCCAGTACTTC. It specifies CASSHGQGIGETQYF.

CDR3 nucleotide sequence: TGTGCCAGCAGTTACCTGGGGAGTAGCAATGGCTACACCTTC. Protein product: CASSYLGSSNGYTF. The chain links TRBV6-5 to TRBJ1-2; the D is unclear. Between the trimmed V and J ends, which lost 2 bases and 6 bases, there was a span of 13 bases. CDR1 is MNHEY and CDR2 is SVGAGI in the germline V gene. This CDR3 contains 14 residues.

This clone has more than one count but fewer than ten. The rearrangement links TRBV9 to TRBJ1-2, with unresolved D. Germline values: CDR1 SGDLS, CDR2 YYNGEE. The V gene lost 3 bases and the J gene lost 7 bases, with 10 bases spanning the gap. This CDR3 has 12 amino acids. CDR3 sequence reads: CASSAQTGGYTF. CDR3 nucleotide sequence: TGTGCCAGCAGCGCCCAGACTGGTGGCTACACCTTC.

This clone appeared a few times. This rearrangement joins TRBV7-9 to TRBJ2-7; perhaps TRBD1 as D (6 bases). The CDR3 loop spans 14 amino acids. V was cut by 5 bases and J by 1 base, with 12 bases left in between. Germline V CDR1 and CDR2: SEHNR, FQNEAQ (reference sequence). This CDR3 reads CASSRDTLSYEQYF. For the CDR3, the DNA is TGTGCCAGCAGCCGGGACACCCTTTCCTACGAGCAGTACTTC.